The entry below describes one T cell receptor (beta chain). For TCRbeta, the library was prepared with unique molecular identifiers. TCRdb recomputed calls from the PCR reads with MiXCR, one row per CDR3 protein. The sample lists 250,000 to 300,000 distinct CDR3 sequences; 9.9% were seen once. CDR3 length: 13 residues. V lost 4 bases to trimming and J lost 2 bases, with 5 bases between them. The V gene's germline CDR1 is LNHNV and CDR2 YYDKDF (reference sequence). These data originate in a study of T-cell reconstitution after alpha-beta-depleted transplantation in children. Specimen: PBMCs from the stem cell graft donor, collected from the stem cell graft. The chain joins TRBV15 to TRBJ2-2; no definite D call. The clonotype originates from a human donor who donated a stem cell graft to a child with SCID. The CDR3 protein is CATSTVNTGELFF. CDR3 nucleotides: TGTGCCACCAGCACTGTCAACACCGGGGAGCTGTTTTTT.